The rows below give T cell receptor beta chains drawn from one sample of a study of T-cell reconstitution after alpha-beta-depleted transplantation in children. MiXCR was run by TCRdb on the PCR reads, yielding one entry per CDR3 protein. The profile covers a few hundred thousand distinct CDR3 sequences, with 15% to 20% appearing a single time and more than 2.5% taken by the ten largest. The source was PBMCs from the stem cell graft donor, collected from the stem cell graft. These receptors all come from a human donor who donated a stem cell graft to a child with acute lymphoblastic leukemia. Each CDR3 is given with its conserved first and last residue. The D gene is left open where the match is weak. Expanded clones get a size class; other rows say once, few or many, or leave the size out.

CDR3 protein: CASSLRTVEQFF; CDR3 DNA: TGTGCCAGCAGTCTCCGGACAGTGGAGCAGTTCTTC; CDR3 length: 12; V gene: TRBV25-1; J gene: TRBJ2-1; clone size: NA; D gene: NA
CDR3 protein: CASSPGQGGLGEKLFF; CDR3 DNA: TGTGCCAGCAGCCCAGGACAGGGAGGTTTAGGGGAAAAACTGTTTTTT; CDR3 length: 16; V gene: TRBV27; J gene: TRBJ1-4; clone size: few; D gene: TRBD1
CDR3 protein: CASSWNREQETQYF; CDR3 DNA: TGCGCCAGCAGCTGGAACCGGGAGCAAGAGACCCAGTACTTC; CDR3 length: 14; V gene: TRBV5-1; J gene: TRBJ2-5; clone size: few; D gene: NA
CDR3 protein: CASSLAFRGSNQPQHF; CDR3 DNA: TGTGCCAGCAGTTTGGCCTTTAGGGGTTCGAATCAGCCCCAGCATTTT; CDR3 length: 16; V gene: TRBV12-3/TRBV12-4; J gene: TRBJ1-5; clone size: few; D gene: NA
CDR3 protein: CASSQDEHEQFF; CDR3 DNA: TGTGCCAGCAGCCAAGATGAGCATGAGCAGTTCTTC; CDR3 length: 12; V gene: TRBV14; J gene: TRBJ2-1; clone size: NA; D gene: NA
CDR3 protein: CASSEFAGMDTGELFF; CDR3 DNA: TGTGCCAGCAGTGAATTTGCAGGGATGGACACCGGGGAGCTGTTTTTT; CDR3 length: 16; V gene: TRBV25-1; J gene: TRBJ2-2; clone size: NA; D gene: NA
CDR3 protein: CSVWGQGSETQYF; CDR3 DNA: TGCAGCGTTTGGGGACAGGGCTCAGAGACCCAGTACTTC; CDR3 length: 13; V gene: TRBV29-1; J gene: TRBJ2-5; clone size: few; D gene: TRBD1
CDR3 protein: CASSSLAGAGTGELFF; CDR3 DNA: TGTGCCAGCAGCTCGCTAGCGGGAGCGGGCACCGGGGAGCTGTTTTTT; CDR3 length: 16; V gene: TRBV7-6; J gene: TRBJ2-2; clone size: NA; D gene: TRBD2
CDR3 protein: CASSPRYMETSYNEQFF; CDR3 DNA: TGTGCCAGCAGCCCTAGGTACATGGAAACCTCCTACAATGAGCAGTTCTTC; CDR3 length: 17; V gene: TRBV7-9; J gene: TRBJ2-1; clone size: NA; D gene: NA
CDR3 protein: CASSTGSTFSYNEQFF; CDR3 DNA: TGTGCCAGCTCAACAGGCAGCACCTTCTCCTACAATGAGCAGTTCTTC; CDR3 length: 16; V gene: TRBV18; J gene: TRBJ2-1; clone size: NA; D gene: NA
CDR3 protein: CASSPPVGGSYEQYF; CDR3 DNA: TGTGCCAGCAGTCCCCCCGTGGGTGGTTCCTACGAGCAGTACTTC; CDR3 length: 15; V gene: TRBV6-1; J gene: TRBJ2-7; clone size: NA; D gene: NA
CDR3 protein: CASSLEGGGSYNEQFF; CDR3 DNA: TGTGCCAGCAGTTTGGAGGGAGGCGGGTCCTACAATGAGCAGTTCTTC; CDR3 length: 16; V gene: TRBV27; J gene: TRBJ2-1; clone size: few; D gene: NA
CDR3 protein: CASSLVGGQGMNEQFF; CDR3 DNA: TGTGCCAGCAGCTTGGTCGGGGGACAGGGTATGAATGAGCAGTTCTTC; CDR3 length: 16; V gene: TRBV5-5; J gene: TRBJ2-1; clone size: NA; D gene: TRBD1
CDR3 protein: CASILQPAGETQYF; CDR3 DNA: TGTGCCAGCATTCTTCAGCCAGCAGGCGAGACCCAGTACTTC; CDR3 length: 14; V gene: TRBV6-2/TRBV6-3; J gene: TRBJ2-5; clone size: NA; D gene: NA
CDR3 protein: CATSDRGNQPQHF; CDR3 DNA: TGTGCCACCAGTGACAGGGGCAATCAGCCCCAGCATTTT; CDR3 length: 13; V gene: TRBV24-1; J gene: TRBJ1-5; clone size: NA; D gene: NA
CDR3 protein: CASSPRPDYEQYF; CDR3 DNA: TGTGCCAGCAGTCCCCGTCCTGACTACGAGCAGTACTTC; CDR3 length: 13; V gene: TRBV2; J gene: TRBJ2-7; clone size: many; D gene: NA
CDR3 protein: CATTSVGRPQETQYF; CDR3 DNA: TGTGCCACCACCTCGGTTGGCCGGCCTCAAGAGACCCAGTACTTC; CDR3 length: 15; V gene: TRBV15; J gene: TRBJ2-5; clone size: once; D gene: NA
CDR3 protein: CSVAAISGSNQPQHF; CDR3 DNA: TGCAGCGTTGCCGCTATATCGGGCAGCAATCAGCCCCAGCATTTT; CDR3 length: 15; V gene: TRBV29-1; J gene: TRBJ1-5; clone size: NA; D gene: NA
CDR3 protein: CASSYMGTNYGYTF; CDR3 DNA: TGTGCCAGCAGTTATATGGGAACTAACTATGGCTACACCTTC; CDR3 length: 14; V gene: TRBV12-3/TRBV12-4; J gene: TRBJ1-2; clone size: few; D gene: NA
CDR3 protein: CASSQDTLAGNEQFF; CDR3 DNA: TGTGCCAGCAGCCAAGATACCCTAGCGGGGAATGAGCAGTTCTTC; CDR3 length: 15; V gene: TRBV3-1; J gene: TRBJ2-1; clone size: NA; D gene: TRBD2
CDR3 protein: CASSLGPSKDEQFF; CDR3 DNA: TGTGCCAGCAGCTTGGGCCCGTCTAAGGATGAGCAGTTCTTC; CDR3 length: 14; V gene: TRBV5-5; J gene: TRBJ2-1; clone size: NA; D gene: NA
CDR3 protein: CASSLTLAGGGEQFF; CDR3 DNA: TGTGCCAGCAGCTTAACGCTAGCGGGAGGGGGGGAGCAGTTCTTC; CDR3 length: 15; V gene: TRBV7-3; J gene: TRBJ2-1; clone size: NA; D gene: TRBD2
CDR3 protein: CSATNRGLVSYEQYF; CDR3 DNA: TGCAGTGCCACAAACCGGGGACTCGTATCCTACGAGCAGTACTTC; CDR3 length: 15; V gene: TRBV20-1; J gene: TRBJ2-7; clone size: NA; D gene: NA
CDR3 protein: CASSLYGSSNQPQHF; CDR3 DNA: TGTGCCAGCAGCCTATACGGCAGCTCCAATCAGCCCCAGCATTTT; CDR3 length: 15; V gene: TRBV7-2; J gene: TRBJ1-5; clone size: few; D gene: NA
CDR3 protein: CASTHPMTSGAETQYF; CDR3 DNA: TGTGCCAGCACCCATCCAATGACTAGCGGGGCAGAGACCCAGTACTTC; CDR3 length: 16; V gene: TRBV12-3/TRBV12-4; J gene: TRBJ2-5; clone size: NA; D gene: TRBD2
CDR3 protein: CASSFRRYGGYTF; CDR3 DNA: TGTGCCAGCAGTTTTAGACGATACGGTGGCTACACCTTC; CDR3 length: 13; V gene: TRBV12-3/TRBV12-4; J gene: TRBJ1-2; clone size: NA; D gene: NA
CDR3 protein: CASSLEASLYEQYF; CDR3 DNA: TGCGCCAGCAGCTTGGAAGCCAGCTTATACGAGCAGTACTTC; CDR3 length: 14; V gene: TRBV5-1; J gene: TRBJ2-7; clone size: NA; D gene: NA
CDR3 protein: CASSLAPSGGNGYEQYF; CDR3 DNA: TGTGCCAGCAGCTTAGCACCTAGCGGGGGTAATGGCTACGAGCAGTACTTC; CDR3 length: 17; V gene: TRBV7-8; J gene: TRBJ2-7; clone size: NA; D gene: TRBD2
CDR3 protein: CASSLAEGQGAYYGYTF; CDR3 DNA: TGTGCCAGCAGCTTAGCGGAAGGACAGGGGGCTTACTATGGCTACACCTTC; CDR3 length: 17; V gene: TRBV7-6; J gene: TRBJ1-2; clone size: few; D gene: TRBD1
CDR3 protein: CASSKPPDLWRQPQHF; CDR3 DNA: TGTGCCAGCAGCAAACCCCCGGACCTCTGGCGTCAGCCCCAGCATTTT; CDR3 length: 16; V gene: TRBV2; J gene: TRBJ1-5; clone size: NA; D gene: NA
CDR3 protein: CASSWGRAREGPETQYF; CDR3 DNA: TGTGCCAGCAGCTGGGGGAGGGCGCGGGAGGGCCCGGAGACCCAGTACTTC; CDR3 length: 17; V gene: TRBV5-5; J gene: TRBJ2-5; clone size: NA; D gene: TRBD2
CDR3 protein: CASSPEAGTGGHPLHF; CDR3 DNA: TGTGCCAGCAGCCCAGAGGCCGGGACAGGGGGCCACCCCCTCCACTTT; CDR3 length: 16; V gene: TRBV6-4; J gene: TRBJ1-6; clone size: many; D gene: TRBD1